One and the same sample provided the 19 T cell receptor beta chains below, sequenced in a study of T cell responses to AZD1222 COVID-19 vaccine (dated by TCRdb to the early 2020s). Libraries came from the immunoSEQ multiplex PCR assay. The table was pulled from immuneACCESS by TCRdb, which kept in-frame rearrangements only. Such tables lose some clones; where checked, under half of the loss comes from unresolved V genes, and the rest has no known cause. The sample has tens of thousands of clones on record, 90% of them singletons. The ten largest make up 4.2% of the sample. Explained via the paper, the time point label denotes: baseline before first vaccination. The material sequenced was peripheral blood, taken on day 0 of AZD1222 vaccination. Source of these receptors: an adult in good health.

The chain combines TRBV9 with TRBJ1-5, with D possibly being TRBD1 (5 bases). There are 16 residues in the CDR3. Looked up from germline, CDR1 is SGDLS and CDR2 is YYNGEE. Between the trimmed V and J ends, which lost 0 bases and 0 bases, there was a span of 10 bases. CDR3 amino acids: CASSVGGDFSNQPQHF. CDR3 in DNA: TGTGCCAGCAGCGTAGGGGGGGACTTTAGCAATCAGCCCCAGCATTTT.

The V gene is TRBV5-5, the J gene TRBJ2-5; no reliable D call. The CDR3 totals 13 residues. Germline CDR1 SGHKS, CDR2 YYEKEE (reference sequence). The V end lost 2 bases, the J end lost 2 bases, and 7 bases lay between the germline ends. The chain's CDR3 is CASSFTSQETQYF. In nucleotides, the CDR3 is TGTGCCAGCAGCTTTACCAGTCAAGAGACCCAGTACTTC.

The V and J genes are TRBV27 and TRBJ2-1; 9 bases are shared with TRBD1. The germline V gene encodes CDR1 MNHEY and CDR2 SMNVEV (reference sequence). With V trimmed by 6 bases and J by 8 bases, 32 bases remained unmatched. The CDR3 extends over 22 amino acids. For the CDR3, the DNA is TGTGCCAGCAGGATTGCAGGGGGGTACCTTAACACTTTACAGGGGGCGTTTTATGAGCAGTTCTTC. Protein: CASRIAGGYLNTLQGAFYEQFF.

The chain uses TRBV7-9 and TRBJ2-5; 11 bases are shared with TRBD2. Germline CDR1 and CDR2: SEHNR and FQNEAQ (reference sequence). The trim removed 5 bases at V and 4 bases at J, leaving 3 bases unmatched. CDR3 length: 14 amino acids. CDR3 nucleotide sequence: TGTGCCAGCAGCCCCGGACTAGCGGGAGAGACCCAGTACTTC. This encodes CASSPGLAGETQYF.

The V gene is TRBV6-6, the J gene TRBJ2-4; a possible D gene is TRBD2 (5 bases). The CDR3 is 14 amino acids. V gave up 8 bases and J gave up 5 bases, with 16 bases separating them. Germline V gene lookup returns CDR1 MNHNY and CDR2 SVGAGI (reference sequence). The CDR3 DNA reads as TGTGCCAGCTGCCAGAACCGGGAAGAAAACATTCAGTACTTC. Its translation: CASCQNREENIQYF.

The chain recombines TRBV3-1 (or the pseudogene TRBV3-2) with TRBJ1-2, with a tentative D call TRBD1 (6 bases). The V gene lost 5 bases and the J gene lost 4 bases, with 14 bases spanning the gap. CDR3 length equals 14 residues. Germline-derived CDR1 and CDR2 are LGHDT and YNNKEL (reference sequence). This CDR3 reads CASSAPGDSYGYTF. As DNA, the CDR3 is TGTGCCAGCAGCGCACCAGGGGATAGCTATGGCTACACCTTC.

The rearrangement joins TRBV2 to TRBJ1-5; TRBD1 matches 10 bases. J lost 0 bases, V lost 4 bases, and 9 bases had no gene match. The germline V gene has CDR1 SNHLY and CDR2 FYNNEI. This CDR3 has 18 residues. CDR3 sequence (DNA): TGTGCCAGCAGTGCCCCGGGACAGGGGTTCGCTAGCAATCAGCCCCAGCATTTT. This sequence encodes CASSAPGQGFASNQPQHF.

This clone was counted a single time. The V call is TRBV19, the J call TRBJ1-2; 10 bases agree with TRBD1. V lost 7 bases, J lost 5 bases, and 10 bases stayed unmatched. Germline V gene sequence: CDR1 LNHDA, CDR2 SQIVND (reference sequence). This CDR3 has 15 amino acids. The CDR3 DNA reads TGTGCCAGTACCCGAGACCGACAGGGGGCGTATGGCTACACCTTC. It specifies CASTRDRQGAYGYTF.

The CDR3 DNA reads as TGTGCCAGCAGCTTTCCCGGACAGTTAATTGAAGCTTTCTTT. Encoded protein: CASSFPGQLIEAFF. This chain uses TRBV7-2 with TRBJ1-1; tentative D call: TRBD1 (6 bases). CDR3 length equals 14 residues. V was cut by 3 bases and J by 7 bases, with 15 bases left in between. Germline V CDR1 and CDR2: SGHTA, FQGNSA. The complete variable domain, with remaining parts taken from reference TRBV7-2 and TRBJ1-1, reads GAGVSQSPSNKVTEKGKDVELRCDPISGHTALYWYRQSLGQGLEFLIYFQGNSAPDKSGLPSDRFSAERTGGSVSTLTIQRTQQEDSAVYLCASSFPGQLIEAFFGQGTRLTVV.

V gene TRBV7-6 combines with J gene TRBJ2-4; 8 bases line up with TRBD1. V gave up 1 base and J gave up 6 bases; unmatched junction bases: 5. Germline CDR1 and CDR2: SGHVS and FNYEAQ. The CDR3 sequence is 15 residues long. The CDR3 loop reads CASSLGTGQGNIQYF. DNA of the CDR3: TGTGCCAGCAGCTTAGGGACAGGGCAAGGAAACATTCAGTACTTC.

This chain connects TRBV4-1 to TRBJ1-1; 8 positions match TRBD1. The germline V gene has CDR1 MGHRA and CDR2 YSYEKL. This CDR3 spans 14 amino acids. Trimming took 0 bases from V and 9 from J; bases not matched to a gene: 6. CDR3 DNA sequence: TGCGCCAGCAGCCAAGACCCGCGACAGGGGCAAGCTTTCTTT. Residues: CASSQDPRQGQAFF.

The chain is built from TRBV6-1 and TRBJ1-1; D ambiguous. The CDR3 loop spans 13 amino acids. V lost 2 bases to trimming and J lost 5 bases, with 9 bases between them. From germline, CDR1 is MNHNS and CDR2 SASEGT. As DNA, the CDR3 is TGTGCCAGCAGTGAATACGGGGTTACTGAAGCTTTCTTT. Translating gives CASSEYGVTEAFF.

Many counts were recorded for this clone. The germline gene is not matched at one end of the junction; a read error may be the cause. V usage is TRBV7-3 and J usage is TRBJ1-2; no reliable D call. The CDR3 runs to 14 residues. Germline V gene sequence: CDR1 SGHTA, CDR2 FQGTGA. DNA of the CDR3: TGTGCCAGCAGCTCTGAGGATATTAACAATGGCTACACCTTC. Protein: CASSSEDINNGYTF.

The chain carries TRBV27 and TRBJ1-1; 11 nucleotides line up with TRBD1. The CDR3 loop spans 15 amino acids. CDR1 and CDR2 from the germline V gene are MNHEY and SMNVEV (reference sequence). After removal of 4 bases from V and 5 bases from J, the junction contained 6 bases not matched to a gene. The CDR3 region has the DNA TGTGCCAGCAGTTGGACAGGGGGCGAGGGAACTGAAGCTTTCTTT. Residues: CASSWTGGEGTEAFF.

This clone was detected only once. J is TRBJ2-1 and V is TRBV6-5; TRBD1 matches at 7 bases. CDR1 and CDR2 (germline): MNHEY, SVGAGI. The CDR3 covers 15 residues. Losses at the gene ends were 6 bases for V and 6 bases for J; bases not matched to a gene: 11. CDR3 coding DNA: TGTGCCAGCAGCTTACTTGTGACAGGGAGCAATGAGCAGTTCTTC. Encoded protein: CASSLLVTGSNEQFF.

The CDR3 region is CASSSLDRLNYGYTF. The CDR3 DNA reads as TGTGCCAGCAGTTCCCTGGACAGGTTAAACTATGGCTACACCTTC. J is TRBJ1-2 and V is TRBV27; TRBD1 aligns across 7 bases. The V gene end was trimmed by 4 bases and the J gene end by 2 bases; junction bases not matched to a gene: 7. There are 15 residues in the CDR3. Germline-derived CDR1 and CDR2 are MNHEY and SMNVEV (reference sequence).

The chain couples TRBV10-2 to TRBJ2-5, with no clear D. V gave up 5 bases and J gave up 0 bases, with 13 bases separating them. The CDR3 runs to 15 residues. Germline CDR1 reads WSHSY; CDR2 reads SAAADI. The CDR3 region is CASSLDTVYQETQYF. The CDR3, as DNA: TGCGCCAGCAGTCTCGATACAGTGTACCAAGAGACCCAGTACTTC.

The count of this clone is one. The CDR3 DNA is TGTGCCAGCAGCTTAACTAGCGGGAGTTACTCCTACGAGCAGTACTTC. Protein sequence: CASSLTSGSYSYEQYF. The rearrangement joins TRBV7-8 to TRBJ2-7; 11 positions agree with TRBD2. Trimming cost V 2 bases and J 0 bases; bases outside gene matches: 3. Germline V gene data show CDR1 as SGHVS and CDR2 as FQNEAQ. The CDR3 is 16 residues long.

Here the CDR3 reads CASKPPGQGVGTQYF. In DNA, the CDR3 is TGCGCCAGCAAACCCCCCGGACAGGGCGTGGGGACCCAGTACTTC. The chain couples TRBV5-1 to TRBJ2-5; TRBD1 agrees at 8 bases. The CDR3 consists of 15 residues. Germline V CDR1 and CDR2: SGHRS, YFSETQ. The V and J ends lost 6 bases and 7 bases, in that order; junction bases with no gene match: 14.